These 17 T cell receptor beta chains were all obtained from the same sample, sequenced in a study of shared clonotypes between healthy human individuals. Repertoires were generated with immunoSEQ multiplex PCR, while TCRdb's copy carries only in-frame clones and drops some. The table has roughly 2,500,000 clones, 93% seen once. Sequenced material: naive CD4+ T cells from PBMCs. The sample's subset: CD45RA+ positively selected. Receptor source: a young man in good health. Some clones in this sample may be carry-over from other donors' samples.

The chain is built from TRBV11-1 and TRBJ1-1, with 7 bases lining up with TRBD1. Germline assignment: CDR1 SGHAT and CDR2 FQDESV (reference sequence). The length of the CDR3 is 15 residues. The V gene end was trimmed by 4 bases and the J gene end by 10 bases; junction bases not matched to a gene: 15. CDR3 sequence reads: CASSYNIGTAQRAFF. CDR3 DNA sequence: TGTGCCAGCAGCTACAACATCGGGACAGCCCAACGAGCTTTCTTT.

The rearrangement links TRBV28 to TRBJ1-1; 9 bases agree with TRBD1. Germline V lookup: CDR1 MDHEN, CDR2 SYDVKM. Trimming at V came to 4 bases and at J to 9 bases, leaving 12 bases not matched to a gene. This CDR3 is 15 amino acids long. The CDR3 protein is CASSSTGTGSGKAFF. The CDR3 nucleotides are TGTGCCAGCAGTTCAACCGGGACAGGGAGTGGGAAAGCTTTCTTT.

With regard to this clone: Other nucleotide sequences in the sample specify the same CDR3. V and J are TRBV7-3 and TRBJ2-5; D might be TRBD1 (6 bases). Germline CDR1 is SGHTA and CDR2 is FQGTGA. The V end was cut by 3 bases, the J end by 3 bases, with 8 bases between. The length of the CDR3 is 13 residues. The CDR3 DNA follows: TGTGCCAGCAGCTTGGACAGAGAAGAGACCCAGTACTTC. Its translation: CASSLDREETQYF.

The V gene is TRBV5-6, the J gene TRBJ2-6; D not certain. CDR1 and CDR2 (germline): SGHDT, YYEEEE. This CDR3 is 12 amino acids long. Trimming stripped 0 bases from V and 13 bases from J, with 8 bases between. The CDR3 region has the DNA TGTGCCAGCAGCTTGGGAGCCGGGGTCCTGACTTTC. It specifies CASSLGAGVLTF. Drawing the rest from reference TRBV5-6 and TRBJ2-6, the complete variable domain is DAGVTQSPTHLIKTRGQQVTLRCSPKSGHDTVSWYQQALGQGPQFIFQYYEEEERQRGNFPDRFSGHQFPNYSSELNVNALLLGDSALYLCASSLGAGVLTFGAGSRLTVL.

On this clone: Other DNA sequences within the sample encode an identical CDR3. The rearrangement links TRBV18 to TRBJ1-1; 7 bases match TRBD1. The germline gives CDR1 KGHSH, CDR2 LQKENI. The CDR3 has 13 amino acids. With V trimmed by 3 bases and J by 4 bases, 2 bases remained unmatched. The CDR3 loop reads CASSPTGATEAFF. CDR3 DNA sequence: TGTGCCAGCTCACCTACAGGGGCCACTGAAGCTTTCTTT.

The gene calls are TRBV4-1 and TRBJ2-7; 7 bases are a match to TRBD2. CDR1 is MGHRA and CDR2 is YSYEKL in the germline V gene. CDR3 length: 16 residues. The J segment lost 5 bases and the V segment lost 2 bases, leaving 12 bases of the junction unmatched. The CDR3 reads CASSQSGTGAKNEQYF. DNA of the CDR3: TGCGCCAGCAGCCAAAGCGGGACGGGCGCTAAGAACGAGCAGTACTTC.

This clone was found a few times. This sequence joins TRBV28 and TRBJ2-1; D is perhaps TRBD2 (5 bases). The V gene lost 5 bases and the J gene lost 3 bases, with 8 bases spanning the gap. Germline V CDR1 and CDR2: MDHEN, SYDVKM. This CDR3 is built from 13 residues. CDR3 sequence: CASSRTGYNEQFF. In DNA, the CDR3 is TGTGCCAGCAGTCGGACTGGCTACAATGAGCAGTTCTTC.

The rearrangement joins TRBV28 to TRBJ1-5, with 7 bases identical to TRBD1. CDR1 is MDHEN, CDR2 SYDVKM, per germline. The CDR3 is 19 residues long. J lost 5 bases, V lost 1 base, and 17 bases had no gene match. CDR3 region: CASSLFRRGAAGGDQPQHF. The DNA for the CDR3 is TGTGCCAGCAGTTTATTCCGCAGGGGGGCCGCCGGTGGGGATCAGCCCCAGCATTTT.

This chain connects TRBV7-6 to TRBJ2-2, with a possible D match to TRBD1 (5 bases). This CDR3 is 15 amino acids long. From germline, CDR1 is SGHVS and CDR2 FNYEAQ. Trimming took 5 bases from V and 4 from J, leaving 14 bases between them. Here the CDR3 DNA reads TGTGCCAGCAGCGGTAGACAGTATCCCACCGGGGAGCTGTTTTTT. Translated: CASSGRQYPTGELFF.

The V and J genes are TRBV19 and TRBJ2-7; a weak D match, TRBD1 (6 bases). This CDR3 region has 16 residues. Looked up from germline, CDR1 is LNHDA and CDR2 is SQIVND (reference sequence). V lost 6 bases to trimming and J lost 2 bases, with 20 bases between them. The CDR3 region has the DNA TGTGCCAGTAGACGGTCAGGGGCAGGCATTCCCTACGAGCAGTACTTC. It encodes CASRRSGAGIPYEQYF.

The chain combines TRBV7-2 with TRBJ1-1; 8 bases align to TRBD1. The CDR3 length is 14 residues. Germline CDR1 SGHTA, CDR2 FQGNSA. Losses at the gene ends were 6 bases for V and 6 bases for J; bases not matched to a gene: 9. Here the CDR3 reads CASSRRTGQAEAFF. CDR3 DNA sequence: TGTGCCAGCAGTCGTAGGACAGGGCAGGCTGAAGCTTTCTTT.

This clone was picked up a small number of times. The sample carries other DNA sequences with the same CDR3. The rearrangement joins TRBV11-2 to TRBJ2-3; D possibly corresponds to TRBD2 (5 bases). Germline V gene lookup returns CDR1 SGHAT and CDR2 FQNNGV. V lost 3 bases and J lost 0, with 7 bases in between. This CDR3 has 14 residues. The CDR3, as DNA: TGTGCCAGCAGCTTCGGCGGGAGCACAGATACGCAGTATTTT. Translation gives CASSFGGSTDTQYF.

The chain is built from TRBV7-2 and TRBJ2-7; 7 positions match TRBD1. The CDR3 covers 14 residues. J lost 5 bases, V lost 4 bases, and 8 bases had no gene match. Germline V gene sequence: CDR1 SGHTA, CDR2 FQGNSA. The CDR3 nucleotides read TGTGCCAGCAGCTGGGGACAGATGCCCAACGAGCAGTACTTC. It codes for CASSWGQMPNEQYF.

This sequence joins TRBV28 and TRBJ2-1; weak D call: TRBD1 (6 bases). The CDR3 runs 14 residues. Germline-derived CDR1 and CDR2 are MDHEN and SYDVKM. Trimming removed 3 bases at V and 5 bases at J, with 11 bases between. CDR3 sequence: CASSLQGQHNEQFF. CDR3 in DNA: TGTGCCAGCAGTTTGCAGGGGCAGCACAATGAGCAGTTCTTC.

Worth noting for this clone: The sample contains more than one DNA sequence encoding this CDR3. This chain's CDR3 is CASGQLNTEAFF. The CDR3 DNA reads TGTGCCAGCGGGCAATTGAACACTGAAGCTTTCTTT. The genes are TRBV28 and TRBJ1-1, with D hard to call. Trimming shortened V by 8 bases and J by 0 bases, and 7 bases separated the two germline ends. The CDR3 spans 12 residues. CDR1 and CDR2 from the germline V gene are MDHEN and SYDVKM. The entire variable domain, with the rest obtained from reference TRBV28 and TRBJ1-1, is as follows: DVKVTQSSRYLVKRTGEKVFLECVQDMDHENMFWYRQDPGLGLRLIYFSYDVKMKEKGDIPEGYSVSREKKERFSLILESASTNQTSMYLCASGQLNTEAFFGQGTRLTVV.

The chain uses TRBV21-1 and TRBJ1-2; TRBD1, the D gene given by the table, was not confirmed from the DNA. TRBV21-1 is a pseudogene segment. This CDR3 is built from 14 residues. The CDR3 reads CASSKKGPNYGYTF. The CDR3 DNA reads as TGTGCCAGCAGCAAGAAGGGGCCTAACTATGGCTACACCTTC.

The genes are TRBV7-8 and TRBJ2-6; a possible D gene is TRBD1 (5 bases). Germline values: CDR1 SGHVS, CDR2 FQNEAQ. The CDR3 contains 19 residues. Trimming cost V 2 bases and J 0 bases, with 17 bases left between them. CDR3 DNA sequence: TGTGCCAGCAGCTTATTCGGAGTCAGGGAACTCTCTGGGGCCAACGTCCTGACTTTC. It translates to CASSLFGVRELSGANVLTF. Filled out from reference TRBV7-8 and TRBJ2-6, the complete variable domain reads GAGVSQSPRYKVAKRGQDVALRCDPISGHVSLFWYQQALGQGPEFLTYFQNEAQLDKSGLPSDRFFAERPEGSVSTLKIQRTQQEDSAVYLCASSLFGVRELSGANVLTFGAGSRLTVL.